The T cell receptor (beta chain) described here comes from a study of blood T cell repertoires in COVID-19. Data came from immunoSEQ multiplex PCR; TCRdb stores just in-frame clones and leaves some out. The data hold tens of thousands of clones, with roughly nine tenths observed a single time. This clone has a handful of counts. Germline-derived CDR1 and CDR2 are SGHDT and YYEEEE. The CDR3 runs to 14 residues. Trimming pared 4 bases from V and 8 bases from J, leaving 15 bases between. The sequence was collected from a man over 45 with acute or convalescent COVID-19. Sequenced input: peripheral blood. The rearrangement uses TRBV5-6 and TRBJ1-4; maybe TRBD1 (6 bases). CDR3 in amino acids: CASSITGPSEKLFF. The CDR3, as DNA: TGTGCCAGCAGCATAACAGGGCCAAGCGAAAAACTGTTTTTT. The complete variable domain, with remaining parts taken from reference TRBV5-6 and TRBJ1-4, reads DAGVTQSPTHLIKTRGQQVTLRCSPKSGHDTVSWYQQALGQGPQFIFQYYEEEERQRGNFPDRFSGHQFPNYSSELNVNALLLGDSALYLCASSITGPSEKLFFGSGTQLSVL.